This T cell receptor (beta chain) was observed in a study of blood T cells in healthy people across ages. The use of a sample-barcoded 5' primer and a J-beta primer mix characterized a second PCR of about 7 to 12 cycles. Via MiXCR, TCRdb re-called the 5' RACE reads, giving one row per CDR3 protein. The sample has about 1.4 million distinct CDR3 sequences, around 59% seen once; the top ten hold approximately 7%. This CDR3 spans 14 amino acids. V was pared by 2 bases and J by 5 bases, with 10 bases between. In germline, CDR1 is SGHVS, CDR2 FNYEAQ. The sample was blood. This chain links TRBV7-6 with TRBJ2-1; TRBD1 might be the D (5 bases). This TCR was recovered from a man aged 18 to 30 in good health. The CDR3 DNA sequence: TGTGCCAGCAGCTTATTGAGACAGCACAATGAGCAGTTCTTC. Protein sequence: CASSLLRQHNEQFF.